The entry below gives a single T cell receptor (beta chain) sequence along with its context. It has no known antigen specificity. No base quality values were provided; no much bigger clone lies one nucleotide off. The CDR3 regions of human TCRbeta chains were analyzed by immunosequencing. Under the source paper's analysis protocol: Repertoire TCRs were checked for matches against a reference library of SARS-CoV-2-specific TCRs that had been generated using the MIRA antigen-specificity platform. Breadth was defined as the fraction of unique TCRs that were SARS-CoV-2-associated, and depth was defined as the fraction of total T cells that were SARS-CoV-2-associated. Using the MIRA data, each spike-specific TCR was assigned both to the spike region to which the TCR was reactive and to a CD4 or CD8 class. Log10-transformed breadth and depth values were compared by one-way ANOVA with Sidak's multiple comparisons tests. The immuneACCESS repertoire file appears here via TCRdb, limited to in-frame rearrangements. These files lack a portion of the clones; in checked studies, under half of the deficit traces to unresolved V genes, and the cause of the others is not known. Clone size and V and J calls were adopted from that table, with D and trimming inferred from the DNA. The sample table lists about 150,000 clones, approximately 91% of them with a count of one. The leading ten clones occupy 1.9% of the sample.

These data belong to a study of T cell responses to AZD1222 COVID-19 vaccine (dated by TCRdb to the early 2020s). Regarding the complete study: TCR sequencing covered over 230 trial participants: some 210 given two doses of AZD1222 and 26 given two doses of MenACWY control vaccine. Trial participants were enrolled into age subgroups of 18-55, 56-69 and 70-plus years, which contained roughly 140, 27 and 60 TCR-sequenced participants, respectively. Results and caveats for the whole study, not just this receptor: Nearly half of unique spike-specific TCRs reportedly recognized epitopes outside regions mutated in the B.1.351 and B.1.1.7 variants. Participants were mostly white British and included more females than males, and it was suggested by the authors that clonal diversity may have been underestimated. The whole spike protein was spanned by vaccine-associated CD4 TCRs, and dominant responses were seen in regions 160-218 and 743-854. In the small 56-69-year group, the increase in depth fell short of significance, most likely because of low power. Only five or six AZD1222 recipients were SARS-CoV-2 seropositive at baseline, limiting conclusions about previously exposed vaccinees. Because no samples from the day 14 peak response were available, repertoires could be characterized only after the peak T cell response. After two AZD1222 doses, spike-specific TCR breadth and depth were significantly higher than at day 0 and than in MenACWY recipients.

CDR1 and CDR2 were assigned from the germline V gene (reference sequence) as SGHNT and YYREEE. V is cut by 2 bases and J by 4 bases, and the space between the germline ends is 7 bases. Including cysteine and phenylalanine, the CDR3 has 13 amino acids. Only the CDR3 DNA stays, 39 bases, in frame from base 1. Taken with the paper, the label for time point translates to: about 28 days (+/-7) after the second vaccine dose. AZD1222 recipients with second doses at about 4 weeks or about 12 weeks were pooled, because spike-specific TCR depth and breadth did not differ between schedules. Samples from vaccinated people were obtained from the UK trials COV001 and COV002, which included a single-blind randomized controlled phase 2/3 trial of AZD1222 (ChAdOx1 nCoV-19) in healthy adults. Trial participant PBMC samples were collected at day 0 and day 28 after the second dose for TCRbeta chain sequencing.

The input for sequencing was peripheral blood, taken 28 days after the second AZD1222 dose. This clonotype was obtained from an adult who received the AZD1222 COVID-19 vaccine. The chain uses TRBV5-4 and TRBJ2-1, with the D segment identity uncertain. The DNA reads as follows: TGTGCCAGCAGCTTAACAGAGTACAATGAGCAGTTCTTC. The encoded protein is CASSLTEYNEQFF.